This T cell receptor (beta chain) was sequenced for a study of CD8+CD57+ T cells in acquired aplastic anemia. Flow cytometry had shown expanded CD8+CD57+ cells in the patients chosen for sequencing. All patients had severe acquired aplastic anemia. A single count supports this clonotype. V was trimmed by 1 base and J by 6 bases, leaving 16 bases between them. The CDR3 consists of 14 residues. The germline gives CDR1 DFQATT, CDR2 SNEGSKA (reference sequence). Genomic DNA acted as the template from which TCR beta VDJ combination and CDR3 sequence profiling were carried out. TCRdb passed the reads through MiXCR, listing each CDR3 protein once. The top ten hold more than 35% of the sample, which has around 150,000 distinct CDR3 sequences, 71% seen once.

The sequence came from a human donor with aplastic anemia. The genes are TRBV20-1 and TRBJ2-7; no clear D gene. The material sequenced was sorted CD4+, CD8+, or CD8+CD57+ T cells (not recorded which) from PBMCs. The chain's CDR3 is CSARGGSGLGEQYF. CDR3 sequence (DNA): TGCAGTGCTAGAGGAGGCAGTGGCTTGGGCGAGCAGTACTTC.